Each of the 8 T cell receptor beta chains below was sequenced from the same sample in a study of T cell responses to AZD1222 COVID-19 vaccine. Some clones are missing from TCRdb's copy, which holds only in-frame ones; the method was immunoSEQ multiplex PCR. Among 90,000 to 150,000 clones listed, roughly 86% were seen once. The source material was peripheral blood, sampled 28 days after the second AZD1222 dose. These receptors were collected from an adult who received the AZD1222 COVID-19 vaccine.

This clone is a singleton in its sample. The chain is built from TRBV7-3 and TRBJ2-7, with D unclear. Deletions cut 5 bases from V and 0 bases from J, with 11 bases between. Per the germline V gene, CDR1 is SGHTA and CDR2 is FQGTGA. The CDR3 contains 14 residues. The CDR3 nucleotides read TGTGCCAGCAGCCCCGAGCCAGCCTCCTACGAGCAGTACTTC. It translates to CASSPEPASYEQYF. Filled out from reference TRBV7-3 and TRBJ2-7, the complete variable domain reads GAGVSQTPSNKVTEKGKYVELRCDPISGHTALYWYRQSLGQGPEFLIYFQGTGAADDSGLPNDRFFAVRPEGSVSTLKIQRTERGDSAVYLCASSPEPASYEQYFGPGTRLTVT.

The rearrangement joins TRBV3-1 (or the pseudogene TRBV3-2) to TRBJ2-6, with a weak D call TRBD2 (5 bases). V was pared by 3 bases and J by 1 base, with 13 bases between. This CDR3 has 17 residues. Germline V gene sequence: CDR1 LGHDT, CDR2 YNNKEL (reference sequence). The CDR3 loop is CASSQETRLSGANVLTF. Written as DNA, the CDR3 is TGTGCCAGCAGCCAGGAAACTAGATTATCTGGGGCCAACGTCCTGACTTTC.

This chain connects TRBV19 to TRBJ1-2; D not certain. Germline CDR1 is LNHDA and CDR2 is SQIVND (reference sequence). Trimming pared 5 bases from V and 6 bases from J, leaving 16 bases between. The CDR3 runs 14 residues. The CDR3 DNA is TGTGCCAGTAGTGTCGGGTTGGGGAGCAATGGCTACACCTTC. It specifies CASSVGLGSNGYTF.

The CDR3 coding sequence is TGTGCCAGCAGCCCGACAGGGGTCGAGCAGTACTTC. Protein sequence: CASSPTGVEQYF. The chain has TRBV12-3 or TRBV12-4 and TRBJ2-7; 8 nucleotides agree with TRBD1. Trimming at V came to 6 bases and at J to 6 bases, leaving 4 bases not matched to a gene. CDR3 size: 12 residues.

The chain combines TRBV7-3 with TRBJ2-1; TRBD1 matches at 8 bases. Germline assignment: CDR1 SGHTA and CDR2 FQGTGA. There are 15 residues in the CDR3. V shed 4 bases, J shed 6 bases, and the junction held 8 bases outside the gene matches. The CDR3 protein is CASSSPGQGVNEQFF. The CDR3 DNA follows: TGTGCCAGCAGCTCCCCCGGACAGGGTGTCAATGAGCAGTTCTTC.

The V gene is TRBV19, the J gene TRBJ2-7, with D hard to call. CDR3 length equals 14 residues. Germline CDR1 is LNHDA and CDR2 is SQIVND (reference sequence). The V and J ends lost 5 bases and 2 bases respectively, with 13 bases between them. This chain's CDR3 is CASSALLAPYEQYF. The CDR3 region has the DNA TGTGCCAGTAGTGCCCTACTGGCCCCCTACGAGCAGTACTTC.

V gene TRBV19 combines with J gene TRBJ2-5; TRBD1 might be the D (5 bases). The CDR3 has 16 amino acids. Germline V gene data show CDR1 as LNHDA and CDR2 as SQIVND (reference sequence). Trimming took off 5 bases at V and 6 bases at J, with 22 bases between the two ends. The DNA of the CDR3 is TGTGCCAGTAGTCCGACGGACAATCCCCCCCTACAGACCCAGTACTTC. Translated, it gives CASSPTDNPPLQTQYF.

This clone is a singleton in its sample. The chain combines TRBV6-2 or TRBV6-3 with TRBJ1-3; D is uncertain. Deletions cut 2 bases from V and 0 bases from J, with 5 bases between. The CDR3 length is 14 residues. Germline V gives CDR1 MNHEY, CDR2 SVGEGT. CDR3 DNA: TGTGCCAGCAGTTACCGGAACTCTGGAAACACCATATATTTT. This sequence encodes CASSYRNSGNTIYF.